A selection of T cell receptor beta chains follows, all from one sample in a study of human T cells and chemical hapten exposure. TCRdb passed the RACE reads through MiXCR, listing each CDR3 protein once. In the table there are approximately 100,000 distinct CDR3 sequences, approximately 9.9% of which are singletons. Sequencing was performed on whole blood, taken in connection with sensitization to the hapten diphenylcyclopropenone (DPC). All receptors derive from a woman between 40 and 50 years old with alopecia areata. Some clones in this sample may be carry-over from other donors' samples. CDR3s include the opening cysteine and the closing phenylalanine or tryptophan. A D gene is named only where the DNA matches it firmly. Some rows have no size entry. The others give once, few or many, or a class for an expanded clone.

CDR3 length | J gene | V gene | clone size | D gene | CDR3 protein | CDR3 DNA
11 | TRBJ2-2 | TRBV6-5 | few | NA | CASSFLGELFF | TGTGCCAGCAGCTTTCTCGGGGAGCTGTTTTTT
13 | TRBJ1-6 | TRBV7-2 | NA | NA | CASSFEVSSPLHF | TGTGCCAGCAGCTTCGAAGTTAGTTCACCCCTCCACTTT
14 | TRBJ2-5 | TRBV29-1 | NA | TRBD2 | CSVGSLAGVETQYF | TGCAGCGTTGGTAGCCTAGCGGGAGTAGAGACCCAGTACTTC
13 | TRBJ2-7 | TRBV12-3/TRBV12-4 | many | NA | CASSLRVPYEQYF | TGTGCCAGCAGTTTAAGGGTGCCCTACGAGCAGTACTTC
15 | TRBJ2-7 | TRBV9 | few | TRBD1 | CASNAVGQGASEQYF | TGTGCCAGCAACGCGGTGGGACAGGGAGCTAGTGAGCAGTACTTC
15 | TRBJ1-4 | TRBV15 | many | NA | CATSRARGVNEKLFF | TGTGCCACCAGCAGAGCGAGGGGGGTTAATGAAAAACTGTTTTTT
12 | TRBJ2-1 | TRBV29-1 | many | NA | CSVGQVYNEQFF | TGCAGCGTTGGACAGGTTTACAATGAGCAGTTCTTC
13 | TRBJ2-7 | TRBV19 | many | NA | CASRPTDRSEQYF | TGTGCCAGTAGGCCGACGGACAGATCCGAGCAGTACTTC
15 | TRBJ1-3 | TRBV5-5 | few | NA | CASSLVPAVGNTIYF | TGTGCCAGCAGCTTGGTGCCAGCCGTTGGAAACACCATATATTTT
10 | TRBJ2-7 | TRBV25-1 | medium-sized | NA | CASSRYEQYF | TGTGCCAGCAGTCGCTACGAGCAGTACTTC
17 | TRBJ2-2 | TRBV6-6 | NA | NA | CASSFPVGGRGTGELFF | TGTGCCAGCAGTTTCCCCGTGGGGGGGCGAGGCACCGGGGAGCTGTTTTTT